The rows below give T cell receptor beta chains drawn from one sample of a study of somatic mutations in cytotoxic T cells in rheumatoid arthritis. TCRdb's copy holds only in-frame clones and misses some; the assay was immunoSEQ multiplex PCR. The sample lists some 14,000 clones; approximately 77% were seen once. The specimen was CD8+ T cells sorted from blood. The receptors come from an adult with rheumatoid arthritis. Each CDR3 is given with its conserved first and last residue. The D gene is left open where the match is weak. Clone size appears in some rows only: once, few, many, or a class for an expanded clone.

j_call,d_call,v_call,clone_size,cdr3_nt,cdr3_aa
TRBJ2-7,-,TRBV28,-,TGTGCCAGCAGTTTCGCAGTGTCTTTATCGCAGTACTTC,CASSFAVSLSQYF
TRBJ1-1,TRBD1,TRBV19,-,TGTGCCAGTAGTCCGGGACAGGGAGTTTTAGCTGAAGCTTTCTTT,CASSPGQGVLAEAFF
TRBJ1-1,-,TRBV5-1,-,TGCGCCAGCAGCTTGGAGAGACAAATCACTGAAGCTTTCTTT,CASSLERQITEAFF
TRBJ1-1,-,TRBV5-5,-,TGTGCCAGCAGCTTAGGAGAGGGACTGAACACTGAAGCTTTCTTT,CASSLGEGLNTEAFF
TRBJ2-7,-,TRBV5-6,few,TGTGCCAGCAGCTCCTCCTACGAGCAGTACTTC,CASSSSYEQYF
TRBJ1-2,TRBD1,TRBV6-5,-,TGTGCCAGCAGTTACTCCGGGACAGGGAACGGTGGCTACACCTTC,CASSYSGTGNGGYTF
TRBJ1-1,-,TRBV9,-,TGTGCCAGCAGCGCCCATTTAATACCTCAGGTGGGCGACACTGAAGCTTTCTTT,CASSAHLIPQVGDTEAFF
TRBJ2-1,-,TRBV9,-,TGTGCCAGCAGCGTAGGCCAGCACTCCTACAATGAGCAGTTCTTC,CASSVGQHSYNEQFF
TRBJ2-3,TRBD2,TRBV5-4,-,TGTGCCAGCAGCGGCGGGGGGGCCCCAGATACGCAGTATTTT,CASSGGGAPDTQYF
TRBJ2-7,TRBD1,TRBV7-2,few,TGTGCCAGCAGCATAGGACAGGGTAACTACGAGCAGTACTTC,CASSIGQGNYEQYF
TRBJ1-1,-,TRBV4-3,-,TGCGCCAGCAGCCAAGTTCGGAACACTGAAGCTTTCTTT,CASSQVRNTEAFF
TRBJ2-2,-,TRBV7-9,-,TGTGCCAGCAGCTCCAAGGGCTTGGGCGGGGAGCTGTTTTTT,CASSSKGLGGELFF
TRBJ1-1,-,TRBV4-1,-,TGCGCCAGCAGCCAAGAGTCCACTGAAGCTTTCTTT,CASSQESTEAFF
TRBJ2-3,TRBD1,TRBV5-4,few,TGTGCCAGCAGCTATCAGGGGACAGGTGTAACAGATACGCAGTATTTT,CASSYQGTGVTDTQYF
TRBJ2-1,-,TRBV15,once,TGTGCCACCAGCAGAGACGAGGCGTGGGGGGTCTCCTACAATGAGCAGTTCTTC,CATSRDEAWGVSYNEQFF
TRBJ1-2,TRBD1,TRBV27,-,TGTGCCAGCAGTTCAGGACAGGCGGGGTTAGGGAACTATGGCTACACCTTC,CASSSGQAGLGNYGYTF
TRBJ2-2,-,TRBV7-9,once,TGTGCTACGTCAGGGGCGGAGCTGTTTTTT,CATSGAELFF
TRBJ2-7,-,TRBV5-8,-,TGTGCCAGCAGCTTGGCAGGGCGCTACGAGCAGTACTTC,CASSLAGRYEQYF
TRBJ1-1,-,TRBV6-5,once,TGTGCCAGCAGAAATCCGGAAGGGGCTACTGAAGCTTTCTTT,CASRNPEGATEAFF
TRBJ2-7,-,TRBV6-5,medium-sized,TGTGCCAGCAGTTACTCGATCTTAAACGAGCAGTACTTC,CASSYSILNEQYF
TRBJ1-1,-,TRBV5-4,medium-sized,TGTGCCAGCAGTCCGCCCGATAACACTGAAGCTTTCTTT,CASSPPDNTEAFF
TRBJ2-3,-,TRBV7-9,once,TGTGCCAGCAGTACGACTACCATAGTAGATTCTGATACGCAGTATTTT,CASSTTTIVDSDTQYF
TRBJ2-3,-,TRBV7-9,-,TGTGCCAGCAGCAGTCACTACGGACCTAGCACAGATACGCAGTATTTT,CASSSHYGPSTDTQYF
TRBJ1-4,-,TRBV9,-,TGTGCCAGCAGCAGCAGGGAGGGGACCATTACGGGTGAAAAACTGTTTTTT,CASSSREGTITGEKLFF
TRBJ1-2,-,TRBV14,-,TGTGCCAGCACCCCGGGCGGGAACTATGGCTACACCTTC,CASTPGGNYGYTF
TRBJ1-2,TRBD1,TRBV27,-,TGTGCCAGCATCCCCGACAGGGTGGGCAACTATGGCTACACCTTC,CASIPDRVGNYGYTF
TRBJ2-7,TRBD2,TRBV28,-,TGTGCCAGCCGGTCCGAAGGACTAGCCGATTCCTACGAGCAGTACTTC,CASRSEGLADSYEQYF
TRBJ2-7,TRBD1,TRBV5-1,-,TGCGCCAGCAGCCCCTTGGCAGTGACAGGGGCATCCTACGAGCAGTACTTC,CASSPLAVTGASYEQYF
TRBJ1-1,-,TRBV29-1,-,TGCAGCGTTGACGGGATGGAAGTGGAGGACACTGAAGCTTTCTTT,CSVDGMEVEDTEAFF
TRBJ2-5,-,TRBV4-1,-,TGCGCCAGCAGCCTCCGGAGACAAGAGACCCAGTACTTC,CASSLRRQETQYF
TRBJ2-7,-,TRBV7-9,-,TGTGCCAGCAGCTCTTCGACGCTTCACGAGCAGTACTTC,CASSSSTLHEQYF
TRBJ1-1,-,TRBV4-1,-,TGCGCCAGCAGCCAAGATTTGGGAGTTGAAGCTTTCTTT,CASSQDLGVEAFF
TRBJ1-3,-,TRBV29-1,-,TGCAGCGTTGAAGGGGAGGGGGAACCCTCTGGAAACACCATATATTTT,CSVEGEGEPSGNTIYF
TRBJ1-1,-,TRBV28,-,TGTGCCAGCTTGGACTTATTCCTCTCCGAAGCTTTCTTT,CASLDLFLSEAFF
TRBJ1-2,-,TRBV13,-,TGTGCCAGCAGCCTGACAGACTATGGCTACACCTTC,CASSLTDYGYTF
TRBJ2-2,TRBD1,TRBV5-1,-,TGCGCCTCCAGACAGGGGGACACCGGGGAGCTGTTTTTT,CASRQGDTGELFF
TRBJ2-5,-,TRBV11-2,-,TGTGCCAGCAGCTTAGGAGGGGGTAGTCGAGAGACCCAGTACTTC,CASSLGGGSRETQYF
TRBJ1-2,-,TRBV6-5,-,TGTGCCAGCAGGCCTCCCGGGGGTACACTCTATGGCTACACCTTC,CASRPPGGTLYGYTF
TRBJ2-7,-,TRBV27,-,TGTGCCAGCAGTTTCGAGGGTAGTACCTACGAGCAGTACTTC,CASSFEGSTYEQYF
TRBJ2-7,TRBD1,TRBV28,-,TGTGCCAGCAGCCCGTACAGGGGTTCCTACGAGCAGTACTTC,CASSPYRGSYEQYF
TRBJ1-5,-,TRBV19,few,TGTGCCAGTAGTATAGTGGGCGGCAGGGCGAGCAATCAGCCCCAGCATTTT,CASSIVGGRASNQPQHF
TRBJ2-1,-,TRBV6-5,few,TGTGCCAGCAGTTACGGAGGTTCTCTCTACAATGAGCAGTTCTTC,CASSYGGSLYNEQFF
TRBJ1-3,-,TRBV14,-,TGTGCCAGCAGCCTCGTGGGGGGATACTCTGGAAACACCATATATTTT,CASSLVGGYSGNTIYF
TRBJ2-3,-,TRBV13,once,TGTGCCAGCAGCTTCATAACGGGGTCTTATACAGATACGCAGTATTTT,CASSFITGSYTDTQYF
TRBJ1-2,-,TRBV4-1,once,TGCGCCAGCAGCCACGTAGGGTCAGGGGCTTTCTATGGCTACACCTTC,CASSHVGSGAFYGYTF